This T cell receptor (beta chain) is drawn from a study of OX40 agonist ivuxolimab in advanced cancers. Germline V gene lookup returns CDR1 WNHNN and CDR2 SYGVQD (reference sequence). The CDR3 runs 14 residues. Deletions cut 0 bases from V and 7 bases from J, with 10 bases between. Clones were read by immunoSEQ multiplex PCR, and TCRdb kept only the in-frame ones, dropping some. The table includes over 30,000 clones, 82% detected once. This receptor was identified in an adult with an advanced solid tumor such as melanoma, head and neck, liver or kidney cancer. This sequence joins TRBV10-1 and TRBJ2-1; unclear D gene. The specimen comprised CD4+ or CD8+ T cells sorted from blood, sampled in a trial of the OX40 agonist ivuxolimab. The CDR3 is CASSESMRMNEQFF. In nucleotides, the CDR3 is TGCGCCAGCAGTGAGTCCATGAGGATGAATGAGCAGTTCTTC.